The 7 T cell receptor beta chains reported below all come from one sample, sequenced in a study of monozygotic twins with inflammatory bowel disease. Using the 5' RACE reads, TCRdb records one entry per CDR3 protein without DNA. This repertoire includes around 370,000 distinct CDR3 sequences. Sequenced material: blood. These receptors were obtained from a human donor with ulcerative colitis or Crohn's disease, or a healthy co-twin of an affected twin (not recorded which).

This chain links TRBV20-1 with TRBJ1-2; TCRdb gives TRBD1 as the D gene, but with no DNA this cannot be confirmed. The germline CDR1 and CDR2 sequences are DFQATT and SNEGSKA (reference sequence). The CDR3 runs to 17 residues. The CDR3 region is CSARGPGTGDINYGYTF.

The gene calls are TRBV10-3 and TRBJ2-5; TCRdb's assignment of TRBD2 cannot be checked, as there is no DNA. Germline CDR1 reads ENHRY; CDR2 reads SYGVKD. This CDR3 is 15 amino acids long. The CDR3: CAISEGQDSQETQYF.

The genes are TRBV20-1 and TRBJ1-5; TCRdb selects TRBD1, and the lack of DNA leaves this call unchecked. The CDR3 sequence is 17 residues long. Germline V gene sequence: CDR1 DFQATT, CDR2 SNEGSKA (reference sequence). The CDR3 here is CSASAKGAGYSNQPQHF.

The chain carries TRBV4-2 and TRBJ1-1; the D call from TCRdb, TRBD1, cannot be confirmed without DNA. The germline CDR1 and CDR2 sequences are LGHNA and YNFKEQ. This CDR3 spans 14 amino acids. The CDR3 sequence: CASSQEVRGVEAFF.

This chain uses TRBV18 with TRBJ2-5; there is no DNA to check the TCRdb D call of TRBD1. This CDR3 is built from 13 residues. Germline loops: CDR1 KGHSH, CDR2 LQKENI. The CDR3 loop reads CASSRAIQETQYF.

The V and J genes are TRBV29-1 and TRBJ1-1. Germline values: CDR1 SQVTM, CDR2 ANQGSEA. The CDR3 consists of 13 residues. CDR3 loop: CSVFLGPNTEAFF.

The chain carries TRBV7-9 and TRBJ1-4; TCRdb's D call, TRBD1, is unchecked because there is no DNA. Per the germline V gene, CDR1 is SEHNR and CDR2 is FQNEAQ (reference sequence). This CDR3 region has 14 residues. The CDR3 sequence: CASSQSTGLEKLFF.